This TCR beta chain was retrieved from a study of blood T cell repertoires in COVID-19 (dated by TCRdb to 2019 to 2021). A note on the overall study: Samples covering the acute and convalescent phases of COVID-19 were provided by collaborators in the United States, Italy and Spain. The prospective study material was composed of cDNA or gDNA derived from T cells, B-cell-depleted T cells, or PBMCs. Deeply sampled blood TCRbeta repertoires from subjects exposed to, actively infected with, or recovered from COVID-19 were included in the dataset. A freely available public database, intended as a resource for researchers studying the immune response to SARS-CoV-2, is where the repertoires were released. Samples came from the ongoing ImmuneRACE study (first 160 participants) plus 1,254 subjects from 6 global collaborators. Nearly every sample came with metadata listing a de-identified subject ID, COVID-19 status, age in years and sex. HLA class I and class II types, where available, came from metadata supplied by the sample provider rather than from assay-based typing.

A word on this clone: Its binding antigen is unknown. The input lacks base qualities; no much larger clone sits a single base away.

TCRbeta CDR3 regions were amplified from genomic DNA using the immunoSEQ Assay, a bias-controlled multiplex PCR. Regarding the original processing steps: Within the assay, amplification of reference gene primers was used to estimate how many nucleated cells each sample contained. To quantify the absolute abundance of each unique TCRbeta CDR3 rearrangement, sequence reads were collapsed and filtered. For each sample, productive Simpson clonality was calculated as the square root of Simpson's diversity index over productive rearrangements. Sourced from immuneACCESS, this table was stored by TCRdb with only in-frame sequences that have V and J called. A share of the clones is absent; for the studies checked, an unresolved V gene accounts for under half, and the remainder has no known explanation. From that table come the V and J calls and clone size; the DNA was used to work out D and trimming. In all, the sample holds over 200,000 clones, and 80% to 90% of those were seen once. 10% to 13% of the sample goes to the ten largest clones.

The paper as a whole reports these results and caveats: How much clinical and demographic metadata was included differed by source and by participant, and the metadata was provided uncurated.

In the prospective study, participants were about 18 to 95 years old, resided in about two dozen geographic areas of the United States, and were enrolled through a virtual design. To assign participants to cohorts, the prospective study relied on clinical history that participants themselves reported in a screening survey and a study questionnaire. In the prospective study, mobile phlebotomists collected whole blood, serum and a nasopharyngeal or oropharyngeal swab from each participant. Prospective study participants could optionally give additional blood draws and questionnaires over a roughly 2-month period. Blood samples from the prospective study were shipped frozen or at room temperature prior to DNA extraction. This sequence originates from a young man with acute COVID-19. Sequences were obtained from PBMCs or T cells enriched from blood (not recorded which).

The CDR3: CASSFGRGYEQYF. In nucleotides, the sequence is TGTGCCAGCAGTTTCGGTAGGGGCTACGAGCAGTACTTC. Here the chain combines TRBV27 and TRBJ2-7; TRBD1 might be the D gene, on 5 matching bases. The cysteine opens and the phenylalanine closes a CDR3 of 13 amino acids. Of all the DNA, just the CDR3 is kept, 39 bases in frame from base 1. V drops 3 bases and J drops 3 bases, leaving 9 bases in between. Reading the germline V gene (reference sequence) gives CDR1 MNHEY and CDR2 SMNVEV.